One T cell receptor (beta chain) is described in this entry. What it binds is unknown. These data are taken from a study of T cell responses to AZD1222 COVID-19 vaccine. Whole-study findings and limits: Of spike-specific TCRs, nearly half reportedly target regions left unmutated in variants.

Assay: immunoSEQ multiplex PCR; the TCRdb copy retains only in-frame clones and omits some. Of 90,000 to 120,000 clones listed, roughly 89% are singletons. This CDR3 is 15 amino acids long. Trimming cost V 5 bases and J 2 bases, with 15 bases left between them. Germline V gene sequence: CDR1 SGHNT, CDR2 YYREEE (reference sequence). J is TRBJ2-3 and V is TRBV5-4; possible D gene TRBD2, 6 bases. This clonotype was sampled from an adult in good health. The sample was peripheral blood, taken on day 0 of AZD1222 vaccination. CDR3 in amino acids: CASRLMRGDTDTQYF. The CDR3 DNA reads as TGTGCCAGCAGATTGATGCGGGGAGACACAGATACGCAGTATTTT.